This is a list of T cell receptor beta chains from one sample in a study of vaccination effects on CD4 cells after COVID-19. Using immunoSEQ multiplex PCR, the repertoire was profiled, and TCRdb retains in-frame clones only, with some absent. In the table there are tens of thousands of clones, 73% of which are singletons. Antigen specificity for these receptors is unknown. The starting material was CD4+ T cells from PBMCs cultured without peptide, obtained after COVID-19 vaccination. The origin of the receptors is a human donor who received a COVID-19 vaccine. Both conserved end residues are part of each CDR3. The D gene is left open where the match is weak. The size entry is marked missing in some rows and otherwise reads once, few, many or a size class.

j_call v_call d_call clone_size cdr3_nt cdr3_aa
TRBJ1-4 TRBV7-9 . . TGTGCCAGCAGCCCACAGGGCTCTAATGAAAAACTGTTTTTT CASSPQGSNEKLFF
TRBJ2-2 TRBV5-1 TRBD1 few TGCGCCAGCGACAGGGGTAACACCGGGGAGCTGTTTTTT CASDRGNTGELFF
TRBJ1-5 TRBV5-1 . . TGCGCCAGCAGCTCCAGCGGACAGAATAATCAGCCCCAGCATTTT CASSSSGQNNQPQHF
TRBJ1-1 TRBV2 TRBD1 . TGTGCCAGCACCAAAACCGGGACAGGGAACGCTTTCTTT CASTKTGTGNAFF
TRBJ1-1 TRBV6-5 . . TGTGCCAGCAGTTACACGGAACCCGATGAAGCTTTCTTT CASSYTEPDEAFF
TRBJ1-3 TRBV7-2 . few TGTGCCAGCAGCTTACAAGGCGGGGGAAACACCATATATTTT CASSLQGGGNTIYF
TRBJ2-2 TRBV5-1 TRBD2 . TGCGCCAGCAGGTGGACTAGCGGGGTGATCGGGGAGCTGTTTTTT CASRWTSGVIGELFF
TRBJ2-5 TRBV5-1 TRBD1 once TGCGCCAGCTCTTCCGGGACAGGGTCGGAGACCCAGTACTTC CASSSGTGSETQYF
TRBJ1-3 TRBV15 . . TGTGCCACCAGCAGTAATTCCCTGACTGGAAACACCATATATTTT CATSSNSLTGNTIYF
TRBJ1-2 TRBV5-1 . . TGCGCCAGCAGCTTGGTTTCCGGGGGCTACACCTTC CASSLVSGGYTF
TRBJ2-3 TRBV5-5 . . TGTGCCGGGGGAACCTTAGATACGCAGTATTTT CAGGTLDTQYF
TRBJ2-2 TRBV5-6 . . TGTGCCAGCAGCTTGTTAGCGAACACCGGGGAGCTGTTTTTT CASSLLANTGELFF
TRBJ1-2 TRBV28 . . TGTGCCAGCACCGTCGGAGGAGGCGGCAACTATGGCTACACCTTC CASTVGGGGNYGYTF
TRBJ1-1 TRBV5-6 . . TGTGCCAGCAGCTTGGTGTTGAGGGGGGAAGCTTTCTTT CASSLVLRGEAFF
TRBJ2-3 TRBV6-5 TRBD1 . TGTGCCAGCAGCTGGACAGGCGGCGAGGTAGATACGCAGTATTTT CASSWTGGEVDTQYF
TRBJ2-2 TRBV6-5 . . TGTGCCAGCAGTAGGGACATTACCGGGGAGCTGTTTTTT CASSRDITGELFF
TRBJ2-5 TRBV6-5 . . TGTGCCAGCAATCTAGGGGGCCAAGAGACCCAGTACTTC CASNLGGQETQYF
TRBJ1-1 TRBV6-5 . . TGTGCCAGCAGTCGCCACAGAGGAGAGGACACTGAAGCTTTCTTT CASSRHRGEDTEAFF
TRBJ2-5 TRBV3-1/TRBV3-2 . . TGTGCCAGCAGCCAAGATCGTGTGACTAGGAGGGAGACCCAGTACTTC CASSQDRVTRRETQYF
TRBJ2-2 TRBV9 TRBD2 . TGTGCCAGCAGCGGAGGACTAGCGGGGGCAGGCGGGGAGCTGTTTTTT CASSGGLAGAGGELFF
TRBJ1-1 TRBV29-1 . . TGCAGCGTAAAAACCAGGACGGGGATGAACACTGAAGCTTTCTTT CSVKTRTGMNTEAFF
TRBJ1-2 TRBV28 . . TGTGCCAGCAGGACCGGGGGAAACTATGGCTACACCTTC CASRTGGNYGYTF
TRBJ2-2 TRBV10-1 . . TGCGCCAGCAGCCCCTTCGGGACTGCGAACACCGGGGAGCTGTTTTTT CASSPFGTANTGELFF
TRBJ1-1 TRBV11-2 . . TGTGCCAGCCTCCTGGTGGGGAACACTGAAGCTTTCTTT CASLLVGNTEAFF
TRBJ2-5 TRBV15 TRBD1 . TGTGCCACCAGGATACAGGGGCAAGAGACCCAGTACTTC CATRIQGQETQYF
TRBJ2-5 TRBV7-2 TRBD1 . TGTGCCAGCAGCGTATACAGGGGTCAGGAGACCCAGTACTTC CASSVYRGQETQYF
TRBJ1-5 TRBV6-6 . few TGTGCCAGCAGTTACTCAGGGGGTGGCAATCAGCCCCAGCATTTT CASSYSGGGNQPQHF
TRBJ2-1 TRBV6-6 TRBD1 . TGTGCCAGCAGTTACCCGGGACAGGGCCACAATGAGCAGTTCTTC CASSYPGQGHNEQFF
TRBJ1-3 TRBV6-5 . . TGTGCCAGCAGTTGGCTGGGCTCTGGAAACACCATATATTTT CASSWLGSGNTIYF
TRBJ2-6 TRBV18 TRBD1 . TGTGCCAGCTCACAGGGACAGGGAAACTCTGGGGCCAACGTCCTGACTTTC CASSQGQGNSGANVLTF
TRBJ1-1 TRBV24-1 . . TGTGCCACCAGTGATGCCACGGACGGGAGGAGCACTGAAGCTTTCTTT CATSDATDGRSTEAFF
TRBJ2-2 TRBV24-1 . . TGTGCCACCAGTGATCCCGGGAAGAACACCGGGGAGCTGTTTTTT CATSDPGKNTGELFF
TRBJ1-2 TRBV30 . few TGTGCCTGGAAGCTGGAAAGGTCGGGTGGCTACACCTTC CAWKLERSGGYTF
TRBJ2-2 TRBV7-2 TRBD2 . TGTGCCAGCAGTTCCGGGACTATCAACACCGGGGAGCTGTTTTTT CASSSGTINTGELFF
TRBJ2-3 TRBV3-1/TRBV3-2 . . TGTGCCAGCAGCCAAGGCCGGGGGTTGAGCACAGATACGCAGTATTTT CASSQGRGLSTDTQYF
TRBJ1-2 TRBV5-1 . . TGCGCCAGCAGCCCCCCGTTAAGTGGGGATGGCTACACCTTC CASSPPLSGDGYTF
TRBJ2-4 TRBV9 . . TGTGCCAGCAGCCTTGCAGGAGGGCAAAACATTCAGTACTTC CASSLAGGQNIQYF
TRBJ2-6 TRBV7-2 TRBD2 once TGTGCCAGCAGCTCCGGGACGGGGGGGGCCTCTGGGGCCAACGTCCTGACTTTC CASSSGTGGASGANVLTF
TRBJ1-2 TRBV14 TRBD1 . TGTGCCAGCAGCCTTGGGGGCAACAGGGGTCCTTTGGAGAGCTACACCTTC CASSLGGNRGPLESYTF
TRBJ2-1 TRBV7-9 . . TGTGCCAGCAGCTTAGGGTCAGGGGTGCGCAATGAGCAGTTCTTC CASSLGSGVRNEQFF
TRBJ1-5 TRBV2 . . TGTGCCAGCAGTAAAGGATATAGCAATCAGCCCCAGCATTTT CASSKGYSNQPQHF
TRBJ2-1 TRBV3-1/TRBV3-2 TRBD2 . TGTGCCAGCAGCCGCCGGGGAGGGAATGAGCAGTTCTTC CASSRRGGNEQFF